Sequencing of this T cell receptor beta chain was carried out in a study of T-cell memory formation after mild COVID-19. This CDR3 contains 17 residues. Trimming removed 5 bases at V and 6 bases at J, with 23 bases between. CDR1 and CDR2 (germline): SGHAT, FQDESV (reference sequence). TCRdb reprocessed the 5' RACE reads with MiXCR, giving one entry per CDR3 protein. The data contain over 40,000 distinct CDR3 sequences, about 12% of them singletons. In its sample, this clonotype is medium-sized. The antigen remains unidentified. Whole-study results and caveats: Whereas later expanders leaned CD4+, clones contracting day 15 to 85 showed a balanced CD4/CD8 makeup.

The chain combines TRBV11-1 with TRBJ2-1; D tentatively fits TRBD1 or TRBD2 (5 bases each). Source material: PBMCs or a T cell subset sorted from them (not recorded which). The receptor was derived from a man aged 18 to 35 who had mild COVID-19 (a few samples of this study predate the infection). Cell type and time point are not known. This CDR3 is CASSLGPSGTDLNEQFF. The CDR3 DNA reads TGTGCCAGCAGCCTTGGACCCTCCGGGACGGACCTCAATGAGCAGTTCTTC.